This T cell receptor beta chain was sequenced during a study of blood T cell repertoires in COVID-19. Turning to the study itself: Spain, Italy and the United States supplied samples that represented acute and convalescent COVID-19.

The germline V gene encodes CDR1 MNHEY and CDR2 SVGAGI. V trimming: 0 bases; J trimming: 8 bases; junction bases outside the gene matches: 12. There are 16 residues in the CDR3. The count of this clone is one. Clones were sequenced by immunoSEQ multiplex PCR, and TCRdb holds only the in-frame ones, with some missing. The sample shows about 160,000 clones, 65% to 85% of them seen only once. The study assigned cohorts using participant-reported clinical history. Recovered status in Cohort 3 required two negative PCRs, clearance, or symptom resolution. The TCR originated in a man aged 40-49 years who had recovered from COVID-19. The sample comprised PBMCs or T cells enriched from blood (not recorded which). V and J are TRBV6-5 and TRBJ1-2, with TRBD1 identical over 7 bases. CDR3 in DNA: TGTGCCAGCAGTTACTCCACGACAGGGAGGTCGCGAGGCTACACCTTC. Translation: CASSYSTTGRSRGYTF.